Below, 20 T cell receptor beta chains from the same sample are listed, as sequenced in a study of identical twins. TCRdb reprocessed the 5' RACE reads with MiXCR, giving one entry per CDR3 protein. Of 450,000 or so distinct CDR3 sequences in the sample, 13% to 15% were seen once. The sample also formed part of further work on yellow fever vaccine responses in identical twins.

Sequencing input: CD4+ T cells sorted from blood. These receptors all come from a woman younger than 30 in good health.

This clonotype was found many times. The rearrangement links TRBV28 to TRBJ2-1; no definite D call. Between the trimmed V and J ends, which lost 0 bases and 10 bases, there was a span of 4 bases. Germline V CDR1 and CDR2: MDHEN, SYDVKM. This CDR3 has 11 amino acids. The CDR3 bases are TGTGCCAGCAGTTTATGGTTGGAGCAGTTCTTC. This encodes CASSLWLEQFF.

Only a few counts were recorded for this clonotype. CDR3 amino acids: CAISEDLRKPSGYTF. DNA of the CDR3: TGTGCCATCAGTGAGGATCTCAGGAAACCCTCTGGCTACACCTTC. The rearrangement links TRBV10-3 to TRBJ1-2; D not certain. Germline CDR1 ENHRY, CDR2 SYGVKD. The CDR3 runs to 15 residues. The ends were cut back, 2 bases at V and 7 bases at J, with 17 bases in the middle.

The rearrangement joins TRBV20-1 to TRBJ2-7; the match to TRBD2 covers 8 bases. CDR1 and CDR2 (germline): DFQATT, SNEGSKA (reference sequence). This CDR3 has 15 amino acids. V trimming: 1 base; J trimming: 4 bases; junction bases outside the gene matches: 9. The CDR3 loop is CSARAPGRVEYEQYF. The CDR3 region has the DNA TGCAGTGCTAGAGCCCCCGGGAGGGTAGAGTACGAGCAGTACTTC.

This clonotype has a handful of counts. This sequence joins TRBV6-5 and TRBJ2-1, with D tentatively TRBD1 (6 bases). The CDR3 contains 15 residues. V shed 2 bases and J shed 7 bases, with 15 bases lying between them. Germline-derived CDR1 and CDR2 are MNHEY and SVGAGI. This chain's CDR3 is CASSYDTGLRNEQFF. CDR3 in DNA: TGTGCCAGCAGTTACGACACAGGGCTAAGAAATGAGCAGTTCTTC.

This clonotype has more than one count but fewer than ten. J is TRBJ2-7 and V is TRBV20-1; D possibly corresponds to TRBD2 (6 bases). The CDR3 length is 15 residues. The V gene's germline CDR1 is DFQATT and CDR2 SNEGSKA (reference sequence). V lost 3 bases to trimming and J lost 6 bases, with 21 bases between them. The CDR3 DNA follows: TGCAGTGCTAGGGGCCAGGAGGGGCACGTGAGCGAGCAGTACTTC. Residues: CSARGQEGHVSEQYF.

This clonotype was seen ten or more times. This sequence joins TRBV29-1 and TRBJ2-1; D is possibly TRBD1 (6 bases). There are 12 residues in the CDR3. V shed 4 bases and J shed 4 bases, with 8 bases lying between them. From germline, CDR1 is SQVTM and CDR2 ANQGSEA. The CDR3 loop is CSVGQGYNEQFF. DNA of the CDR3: TGCAGCGTTGGGCAGGGGTACAATGAGCAGTTCTTC.

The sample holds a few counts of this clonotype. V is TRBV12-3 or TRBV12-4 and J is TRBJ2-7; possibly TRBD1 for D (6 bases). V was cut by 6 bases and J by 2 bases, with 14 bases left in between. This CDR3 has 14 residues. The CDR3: CASRASRDTYEQYF. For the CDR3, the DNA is TGTGCCAGCAGGGCCAGCCGGGACACCTACGAGCAGTACTTC.

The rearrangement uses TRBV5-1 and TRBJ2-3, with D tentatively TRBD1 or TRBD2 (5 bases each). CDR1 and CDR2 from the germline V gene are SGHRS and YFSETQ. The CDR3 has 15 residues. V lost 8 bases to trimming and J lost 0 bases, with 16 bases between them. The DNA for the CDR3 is TGCGCCAGTACCCGGGACCGGCCTAGCACAGATACGCAGTATTTT. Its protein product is CASTRDRPSTDTQYF.

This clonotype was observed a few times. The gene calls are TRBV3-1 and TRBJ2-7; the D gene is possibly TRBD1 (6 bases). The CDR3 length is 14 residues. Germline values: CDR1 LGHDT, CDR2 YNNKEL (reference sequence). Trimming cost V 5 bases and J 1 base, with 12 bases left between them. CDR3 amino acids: CASSSRGASYEQYF. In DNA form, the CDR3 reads TGTGCCAGCAGCTCCAGGGGTGCATCCTACGAGCAGTACTTC.

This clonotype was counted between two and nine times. In DNA, the CDR3 is TGCAGTGCTAGAGTTCCCCTTAGCGGGAAGGATTACAATGAGCAGTTCTTC. It encodes CSARVPLSGKDYNEQFF. V is TRBV20-1 and J is TRBJ2-1; the match to TRBD2 covers 8 bases. Germline-derived CDR1 and CDR2 are DFQATT and SNEGSKA (reference sequence). This CDR3 has 17 residues. V was clipped by 1 base and J by 4 bases; unmatched bases: 12.

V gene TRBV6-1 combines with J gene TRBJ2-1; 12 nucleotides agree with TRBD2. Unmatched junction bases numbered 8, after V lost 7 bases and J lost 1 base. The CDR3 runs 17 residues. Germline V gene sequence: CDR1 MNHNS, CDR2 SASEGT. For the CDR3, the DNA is TGTGCCAGCAATCGACTAGCGGGGGTAGGGTCCTACAATGAGCAGTTCTTC. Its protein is CASNRLAGVGSYNEQFF.

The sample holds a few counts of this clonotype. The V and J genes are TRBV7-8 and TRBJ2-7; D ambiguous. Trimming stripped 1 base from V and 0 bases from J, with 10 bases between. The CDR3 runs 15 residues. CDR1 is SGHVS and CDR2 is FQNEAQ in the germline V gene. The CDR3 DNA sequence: TGTGCCAGCAGCTTAGTGGCATTGAGCTCCTACGAGCAGTACTTC. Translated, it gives CASSLVALSSYEQYF.

CDR3 sequence reads: CASSFQRGSTDTQYF. The DNA of the CDR3 is TGTGCCAGCAGCTTTCAGCGGGGGAGCACAGATACGCAGTATTTT. This rearrangement joins TRBV5-5 to TRBJ2-3; 8 nucleotides align to TRBD2. Germline assignment: CDR1 SGHKS and CDR2 YYEKEE (reference sequence). The V gene end was trimmed by 2 bases and the J gene end by 0 bases; junction bases not matched to a gene: 2. The CDR3 is 15 amino acids.

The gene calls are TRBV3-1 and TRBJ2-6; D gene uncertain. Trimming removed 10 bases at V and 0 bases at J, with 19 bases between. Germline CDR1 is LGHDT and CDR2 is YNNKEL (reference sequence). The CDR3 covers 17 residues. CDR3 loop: CAISLRVSFSGANVLTF. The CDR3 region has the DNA TGTGCCATCAGTTTAAGGGTCAGTTTCTCTGGGGCCAACGTCCTGACTTTC.

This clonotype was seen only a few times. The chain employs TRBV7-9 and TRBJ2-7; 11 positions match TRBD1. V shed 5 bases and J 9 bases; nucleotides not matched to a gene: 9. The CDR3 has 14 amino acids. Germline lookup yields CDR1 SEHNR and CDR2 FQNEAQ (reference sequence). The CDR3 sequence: CASSPGQGGGGQYF. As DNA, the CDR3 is TGTGCCAGCAGCCCGGGACAGGGGGGTGGAGGGCAGTACTTC.

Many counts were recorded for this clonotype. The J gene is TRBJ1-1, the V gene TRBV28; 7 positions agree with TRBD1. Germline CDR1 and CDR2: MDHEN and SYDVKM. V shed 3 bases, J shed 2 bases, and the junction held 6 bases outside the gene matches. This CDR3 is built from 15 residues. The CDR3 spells CASSFRTGANTEAFF. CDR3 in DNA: TGTGCCAGCAGTTTTAGGACAGGAGCCAACACTGAAGCTTTCTTT.

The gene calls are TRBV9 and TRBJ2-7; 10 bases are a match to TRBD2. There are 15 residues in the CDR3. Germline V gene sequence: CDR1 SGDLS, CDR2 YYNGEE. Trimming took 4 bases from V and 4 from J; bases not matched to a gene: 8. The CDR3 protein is CASSPQREGPYEQYF. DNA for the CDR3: TGTGCCAGCAGCCCCCAGCGGGAGGGCCCGTACGAGCAGTACTTC.

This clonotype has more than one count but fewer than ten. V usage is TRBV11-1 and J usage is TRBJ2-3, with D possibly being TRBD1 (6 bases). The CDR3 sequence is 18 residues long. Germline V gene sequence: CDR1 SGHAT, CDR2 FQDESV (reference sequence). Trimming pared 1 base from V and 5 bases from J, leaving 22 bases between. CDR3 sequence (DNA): TGTGCCAGCAGCTTAGGGGCGATCTGGGGGCCTCAGGAAGATACGCAGTATTTT. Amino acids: CASSLGAIWGPQEDTQYF.

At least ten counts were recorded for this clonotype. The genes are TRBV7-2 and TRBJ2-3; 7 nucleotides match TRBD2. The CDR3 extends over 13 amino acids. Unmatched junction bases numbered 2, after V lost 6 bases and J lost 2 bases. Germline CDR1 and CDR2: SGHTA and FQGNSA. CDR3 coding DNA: TGTGCCAGCAGGCGGGACTACACAGATACGCAGTATTTT. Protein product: CASRRDYTDTQYF.

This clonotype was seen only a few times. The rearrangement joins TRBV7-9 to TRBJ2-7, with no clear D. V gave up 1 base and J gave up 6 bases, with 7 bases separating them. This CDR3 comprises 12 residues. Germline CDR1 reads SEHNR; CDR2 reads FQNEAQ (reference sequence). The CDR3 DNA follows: TGTGCCAGCAGCTTAGGGCAATCCGAGCAGTACTTC. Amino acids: CASSLGQSEQYF. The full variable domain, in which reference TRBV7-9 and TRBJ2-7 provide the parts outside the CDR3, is DTGVSQNPRHKITKRGQNVTFRCDPISEHNRLYWYRQTLGQGPEFLTYFQNEAQLEKSRLLSDRFSAERPKGSFSTLEIQRTEQGDSAMYLCASSLGQSEQYFGPGTRLTVT.